This T cell receptor (beta chain) was captured in a study of spatial heterogeneity in lung cancer. Across the study: Sequenced were any available follow-up PBMC samples, which had been obtained a median of approximately two years after resection.

Time point specified: blood at routine non-recurrence follow-up after resection. No cells were sorted before sequencing. The whole RNA sequenced was extracted from tumor, nontumor lung or frozen PBMC. The CDR3 loop spans 15 amino acids. CDR1 SGHVS and CDR2 FNYEAQ come from the germline V gene. V shed 5 bases and J shed 0 bases, with 13 bases lying between them. One entry per CDR3 protein, called by TCRdb with MiXCR from the 5' RACE reads. The sample has about 120,000 distinct CDR3 sequences; 12% are singletons. The rearrangement joins TRBV7-6 to TRBJ2-5; D is possibly TRBD2 (6 bases). Material: PBMCs, obtained at follow-up. The clonotype originates from a male donor with early-stage non-small cell lung cancer. The CDR3 DNA sequence: TGTGCCAGCAGCCCCGGAGGGACCAACCAAGAGACCCAGTACTTC. It translates to CASSPGGTNQETQYF.